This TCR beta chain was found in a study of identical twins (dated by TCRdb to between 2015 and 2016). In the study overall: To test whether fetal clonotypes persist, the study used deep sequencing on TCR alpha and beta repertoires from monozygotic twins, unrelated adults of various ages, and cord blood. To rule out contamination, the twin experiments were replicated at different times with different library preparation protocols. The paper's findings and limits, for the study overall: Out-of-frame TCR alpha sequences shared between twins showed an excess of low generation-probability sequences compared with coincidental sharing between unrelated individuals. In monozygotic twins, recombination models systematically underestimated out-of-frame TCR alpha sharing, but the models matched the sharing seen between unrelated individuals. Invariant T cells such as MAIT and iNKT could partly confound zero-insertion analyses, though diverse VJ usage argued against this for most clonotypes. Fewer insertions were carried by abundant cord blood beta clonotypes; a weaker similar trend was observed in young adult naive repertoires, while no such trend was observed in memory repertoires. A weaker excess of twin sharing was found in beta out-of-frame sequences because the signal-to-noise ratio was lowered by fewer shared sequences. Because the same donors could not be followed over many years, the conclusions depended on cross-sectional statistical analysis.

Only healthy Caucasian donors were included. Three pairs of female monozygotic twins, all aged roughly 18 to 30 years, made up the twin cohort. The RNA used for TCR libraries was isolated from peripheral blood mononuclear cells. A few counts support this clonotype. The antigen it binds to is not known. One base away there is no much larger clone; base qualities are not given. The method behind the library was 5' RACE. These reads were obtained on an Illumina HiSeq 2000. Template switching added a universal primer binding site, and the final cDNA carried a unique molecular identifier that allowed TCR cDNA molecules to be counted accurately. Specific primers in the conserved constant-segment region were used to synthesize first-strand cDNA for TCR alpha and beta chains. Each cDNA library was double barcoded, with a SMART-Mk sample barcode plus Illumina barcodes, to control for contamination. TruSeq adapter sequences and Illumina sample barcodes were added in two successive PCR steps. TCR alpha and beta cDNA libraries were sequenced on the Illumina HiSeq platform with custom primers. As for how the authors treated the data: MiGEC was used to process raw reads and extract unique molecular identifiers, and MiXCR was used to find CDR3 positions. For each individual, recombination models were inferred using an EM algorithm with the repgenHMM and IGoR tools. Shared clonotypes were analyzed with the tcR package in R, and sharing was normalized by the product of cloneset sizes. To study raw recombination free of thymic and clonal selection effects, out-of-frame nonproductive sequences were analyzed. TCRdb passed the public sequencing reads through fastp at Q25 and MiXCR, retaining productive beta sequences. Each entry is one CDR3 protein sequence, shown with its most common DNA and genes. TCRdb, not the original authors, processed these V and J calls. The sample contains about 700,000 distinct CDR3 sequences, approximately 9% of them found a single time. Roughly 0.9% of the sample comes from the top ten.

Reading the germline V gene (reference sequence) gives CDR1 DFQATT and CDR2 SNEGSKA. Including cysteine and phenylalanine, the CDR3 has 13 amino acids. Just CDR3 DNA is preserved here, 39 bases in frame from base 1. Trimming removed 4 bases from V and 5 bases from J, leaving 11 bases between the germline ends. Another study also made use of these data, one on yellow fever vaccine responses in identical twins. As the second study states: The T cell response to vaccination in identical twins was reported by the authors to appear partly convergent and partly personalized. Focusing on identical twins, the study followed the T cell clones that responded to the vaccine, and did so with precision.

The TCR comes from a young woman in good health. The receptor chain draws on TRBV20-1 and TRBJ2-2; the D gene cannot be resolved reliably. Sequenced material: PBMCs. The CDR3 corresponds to CSAKYVGTGELFF. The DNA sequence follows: TGCAGTGCTAAATACGTAGGGACCGGGGAGCTGTTTTTT.